Below, 24 T cell receptor beta chains from the same sample are listed, as sequenced in a study of T cell repertoires in cytomegalovirus infection. MiXCR was run by TCRdb on the reads, yielding one entry per CDR3 protein. Here the sample spans roughly 340,000 distinct CDR3 sequences, 25% to 30% being singletons. The antigens for these receptors are not known. Sequencing was performed on cultured PBMCs, taken from culture after CMV antigen stimulation. Receptors were obtained from a human donor in good health (CMV status not recorded). Some clones in this sample may be carry-over from other donors' samples.

J is TRBJ2-2 and V is TRBV12-3 or TRBV12-4; 11 bases map to TRBD2. V was clipped by 3 bases and J by 4 bases; unmatched bases: 1. This CDR3 has 15 residues. The chain's CDR3 is CASSFTSGGTGELFF. For the CDR3, the DNA is TGTGCCAGCAGTTTTACTAGCGGGGGCACCGGGGAGCTGTTTTTT.

This clonotype was counted a few times. CDR3 protein: CASSLERYPSYNEQFF. In DNA form, the CDR3 reads TGTGCCAGCAGCTTGGAGCGATACCCCTCCTACAATGAGCAGTTCTTC. The chain recombines TRBV5-5 with TRBJ2-1; D uncertain. The V gene lost 0 bases and the J gene lost 0 bases, with 10 bases spanning the gap. Germline CDR1 reads SGHKS; CDR2 reads YYEKEE (reference sequence). CDR3 size: 16 residues.

This clonotype was recorded a few times. The V gene is TRBV27, the J gene TRBJ2-5; D unclear. Looked up from germline, CDR1 is MNHEY and CDR2 is SMNVEV (reference sequence). V lost 0 bases and J lost 5, with 10 bases in between. This CDR3 has 14 residues. DNA for the CDR3: TGTGCCAGCAGTTTATCTCGGGCCCGGGAGACCCAGTACTTC. The encoded protein is CASSLSRARETQYF.

The CDR3 loop is CASSTPPTDTQYF. CDR3 DNA: TGTGCCAGCTCAACACCTCCAACAGATACGCAGTATTTT. The chain is built from TRBV5-6 and TRBJ2-3; unclear D gene. The germline V and J ends were trimmed by 7 bases and 3 bases, with 12 bases remaining between them. CDR3 size: 13 residues. Looked up from germline, CDR1 is SGHDT and CDR2 is YYEEEE.

This clonotype was observed many times. This chain connects TRBV7-8 to TRBJ1-5, with D possibly matching TRBD1 (6 bases). CDR1 and CDR2 (germline): SGHVS, FQNEAQ. The CDR3 contains 16 residues. V lost 5 bases to trimming and J lost 0 bases, with 14 bases between them. The CDR3 region is CASSPIGGNSNQPQHF. The CDR3 DNA follows: TGTGCCAGCAGCCCGATAGGGGGAAATAGCAATCAGCCCCAGCATTTT.

The chain is built from TRBV5-4 and TRBJ2-3; TRBD2 matches 11 bases. The CDR3 runs 17 residues. The V gene end was trimmed by 1 base and the J gene end by 3 bases; junction bases not matched to a gene: 7. Germline V CDR1 and CDR2: SGHNT, YYREEE (reference sequence). Here the CDR3 DNA reads TGTGCCAGCAGCTTGTGGGGGACTAGCGGTGGGACAGATACGCAGTATTTT. This codes for CASSLWGTSGGTDTQYF.

This clonotype was detected a few times. This rearrangement joins TRBV7-8 to TRBJ2-7, with TRBD2 as a possible D gene (6 bases). This CDR3 has 15 amino acids. From germline, CDR1 is SGHVS and CDR2 FQNEAQ. Trimming shortened V by 7 bases and J by 0 bases, and 16 bases separated the two germline ends. The CDR3, as DNA: TGTGCCAGCACCCCACGGGGAGGCTTCTCCTACGAGCAGTACTTC. It encodes CASTPRGGFSYEQYF. Using reference TRBV7-8 and TRBJ2-7 for the parts outside the CDR3, the full variable domain is GAGVSQSPRYKVAKRGQDVALRCDPISGHVSLFWYQQALGQGPEFLTYFQNEAQLDKSGLPSDRFFAERPEGSVSTLKIQRTQQEDSAVYLCASTPRGGFSYEQYFGPGTRLTVT.

In this sample, this clonotype turned up a few times. The V call is TRBV7-8, the J call TRBJ2-7; 7 bases are shared with TRBD1. The CDR3 loop spans 16 amino acids. CDR1 and CDR2 (germline): SGHVS, FQNEAQ. The V segment lost 1 base and the J segment 5 bases; nucleotides outside the gene matches: 11. CDR3 region: CASSLEGGASENEQYF. The CDR3 DNA reads as TGTGCCAGCAGCTTAGAAGGGGGCGCATCAGAAAACGAGCAGTACTTC.

The chain joins TRBV29-1 to TRBJ2-3; 11 positions agree with TRBD2. In germline, CDR1 is SQVTM, CDR2 ANQGSEA. V dropped 4 bases and J dropped 4; count of bases not matched to a gene: 4. CDR3 length equals 14 residues. This chain's CDR3 is CSVVAGGRADTQYF. The CDR3 bases are TGCAGCGTTGTAGCGGGAGGGCGGGCAGATACGCAGTATTTT.

In this sample, this clonotype turned up a few times. The chain employs TRBV10-3 and TRBJ1-1; unclear D gene. CDR1 is ENHRY and CDR2 is SYGVKD in the germline V gene. The V and J ends lost 10 bases and 1 base respectively, with 13 bases between them. The CDR3 extends over 13 amino acids. CDR3 residues: CATVYDPNTEAFF. The CDR3 DNA reads as TGTGCCACCGTATACGACCCGAACACTGAAGCTTTCTTT.

This clonotype was detected once. The gene calls are TRBV5-1 and TRBJ2-5; the match to TRBD2 covers 11 bases. The CDR3 has 16 residues. J was trimmed by 0 bases and V by 4 bases; bases with no gene match: 5. Germline V gene data show CDR1 as SGHRS and CDR2 as YFSETQ. CDR3 DNA sequence: TGCGCCAGCAGCCCATTAGCGGGGGGGAACCAAGAGACCCAGTACTTC. Translation gives CASSPLAGGNQETQYF.

This clonotype was detected only a few times. The rearrangement joins TRBV27 to TRBJ2-6; no reliable D call. Germline V gene lookup returns CDR1 MNHEY and CDR2 SMNVEV (reference sequence). Trimming took 5 bases from V and 0 from J, leaving 17 bases between them. This CDR3 spans 18 amino acids. The CDR3, as DNA: TGTGCCAGCAGTGCGCTTCTTGGAAGGAGCTCTGGGGCCAACGTCCTGACTTTC. Amino acids: CASSALLGRSSGANVLTF.

The chain uses TRBV7-3 and TRBJ2-2, with TRBD1 matching 9 bases. Per germline, CDR1 SGHTA and CDR2 FQGTGA. This CDR3 spans 15 amino acids. V trimming: 5 bases; J trimming: 6 bases; junction bases outside the gene matches: 7. CDR3 loop: CASSETGGRAGELFF. The CDR3 DNA sequence: TGTGCCAGCAGCGAAACAGGGGGCAGGGCCGGGGAGCTGTTTTTT.

This clonotype has only one observation. This sequence joins TRBV10-3 and TRBJ2-7; D might be TRBD1 (5 bases). Germline CDR1 and CDR2: ENHRY and SYGVKD. The CDR3 is made up of 16 amino acids. Between the trimmed V and J ends, which lost 0 bases and 6 bases, there was a span of 18 bases. The CDR3 nucleotides are TGTGCCATCAGTGAGTCGCAGGGCTCCGGGTTAGGCGAGCAGTACTTC. Encoded protein: CAISESQGSGLGEQYF.

This clonotype came up a few times. The chain carries TRBV6-6 and TRBJ2-1; 9 bases agree with TRBD2. CDR1 is MNHNY, CDR2 SVGAGI, per germline (reference sequence). The CDR3 spans 15 residues. The V gene end was trimmed by 6 bases and the J gene end by 9 bases; junction bases not matched to a gene: 12. Here the CDR3 reads CASRRVSGRFGEQFF. Here the CDR3 DNA reads TGTGCCAGCAGACGTGTTAGCGGGAGATTCGGTGAGCAGTTCTTC.

A few counts support this clonotype. This sequence joins TRBV7-3 and TRBJ2-6; the D is unclear. V dropped 2 bases and J dropped 6 bases, with 8 bases sitting between them. CDR3 length equals 14 residues. Germline assignment: CDR1 SGHTA and CDR2 FQGTGA. CDR3 DNA: TGTGCCAGCAGCTTAGGCCAGCAGGCCAACGTCCTGACTTTC. Residues: CASSLGQQANVLTF.

This clonotype was counted only a few times. This chain connects TRBV5-4 to TRBJ2-1; weak D call: TRBD2 (6 bases). Trimming shortened V by 0 bases and J by 4 bases, and 17 bases separated the two germline ends. The CDR3 is 17 residues long. The germline gives CDR1 SGHNT, CDR2 YYREEE (reference sequence). CDR3 protein: CASSLGGLPAAYNEQFF. In DNA, the CDR3 is TGTGCCAGCAGCTTGGGGGGACTCCCCGCGGCATACAATGAGCAGTTCTTC.

This clonotype was detected a few times. The chain uses TRBV7-2 and TRBJ1-6; no clear D gene. The CDR3 is made up of 15 amino acids. V was shortened by 1 base and J by 8 bases, with 12 bases between the two germline ends. Germline V gives CDR1 SGHTA, CDR2 FQGNSA. CDR3 in amino acids: CASSLVPSRDSPLHF. CDR3 DNA: TGTGCCAGCAGCTTAGTTCCGAGCCGGGATTCACCCCTCCACTTT.

This clonotype was detected only a few times. This chain uses TRBV11-2 with TRBJ2-1; 16 nucleotides align to TRBD2. This CDR3 has 16 residues. The V and J ends lost 5 bases and 10 bases, in that order; junction bases with no gene match: 8. CDR1 and CDR2 (germline): SGHAT, FQNNGV. The CDR3 reads CASSAGTSGGAEEQFF. The CDR3 bases are TGTGCCAGCAGCGCCGGGACTAGCGGGGGGGCAGAGGAGCAGTTCTTC.

This clonotype was seen a handful of times. The V gene is TRBV20-1, the J gene TRBJ2-2; 8 bases are a match to TRBD2. Trimming removed 6 bases from V and 1 base from J; junction bases left unmatched: 7. CDR3 length: 15 residues. Germline V gene sequence: CDR1 DFQATT, CDR2 SNEGSKA (reference sequence). For the CDR3, the DNA is TGCAGTGCCCCGACTAGCGCGGGGAACACCGGGGAGCTGTTTTTT. Translation: CSAPTSAGNTGELFF.

This sequence joins TRBV6-2 or TRBV6-3 and TRBJ1-5; the D is unclear. CDR1 is MNHEY, CDR2 SVGEGT, per germline. V was clipped by 6 bases and J by 6 bases, with 15 bases between them. The CDR3 contains 14 residues. The CDR3 spells CASSPPPSRQPQHF. CDR3 DNA: TGTGCCAGCAGCCCCCCACCCAGCCGTCAGCCCCAGCATTTT.

V gene TRBV19 combines with J gene TRBJ2-7; D is undetermined. Germline assignment: CDR1 LNHDA and CDR2 SQIVND (reference sequence). V was trimmed by 5 bases and J by 0 bases, leaving 8 bases between them. This CDR3 region has 13 residues. DNA for the CDR3: TGTGCCAGTAGTCCTTGGAGCTCCTACGAGCAGTACTTC. Protein sequence: CASSPWSSYEQYF.

This rearrangement joins TRBV4-1 to TRBJ2-1; 9 nucleotides align to TRBD1. J lost 5 bases, V lost 5 bases, and 7 bases had no gene match. This CDR3 contains 15 residues. Germline V gene sequence: CDR1 MGHRA, CDR2 YSYEKL. This chain's CDR3 is CASSYRTGDDNEQFF. The CDR3 bases are TGCGCCAGCAGCTACCGGACAGGGGATGACAATGAGCAGTTCTTC.

This clonotype has a count of ten or more. The chain carries TRBV7-2 and TRBJ2-5; the D gene is possibly TRBD2 (5 bases). Germline CDR1 and CDR2: SGHTA and FQGNSA. The CDR3 loop spans 14 amino acids. Deletions cut 1 base from V and 2 bases from J, with 8 bases between. The CDR3: CASSLDGNQETQYF. In DNA, the CDR3 is TGTGCCAGCAGCTTAGACGGGAATCAAGAGACCCAGTACTTC. Full variable domain (missing parts from reference TRBV7-2 and TRBJ2-5): GAGVSQSPSNKVTEKGKDVELRCDPISGHTALYWYRQSLGQGLEFLIYFQGNSAPDKSGLPSDRFSAERTGGSVSTLTIQRTQQEDSAVYLCASSLDGNQETQYFGPGTRLLVL.